The 20 T cell receptor beta chains presented below share a single source sample, sequenced in a study of beta chain features in type 1 diabetes. Expressed TCRB transcripts were sequenced, since all the RNA that had been isolated was reverse transcribed. The table came from immunoSEQ multiplex PCR; TCRdb's copy has only in-frame clones and leaves some out. The data contain 150,000 to 190,000 clones, around 10% of them singletons. Sequencing used central memory CD4+ T cells from blood. All receptors derive from a man between 18 and 35 years old in good health.

This clone was seen a handful of times. The CDR3 DNA is TGTGCCAGCAGTCCACTCGGACAGCGACAGTACTTC. Translated, it gives CASSPLGQRQYF. The chain couples TRBV28 to TRBJ2-4; D may be TRBD1 (6 bases). The CDR3 has 12 residues. CDR1 MDHEN and CDR2 SYDVKM come from the germline V gene. Trimming removed 5 bases from V and 13 bases from J, with 15 bases in between.

This clone was seen a handful of times. The V and J genes are TRBV4-2 and TRBJ2-5; TRBD2 aligns across 8 bases. V dropped 1 base and J dropped 3; count of bases not matched to a gene: 1. Germline V gene sequence: CDR1 LGHNA, CDR2 YNFKEQ. This CDR3 is 14 amino acids long. CDR3 nucleotides: TGTGCCAGCAGCCAAGGTAGCGGGGAAGAGACCCAGTACTTC. It is translated as CASSQGSGEETQYF.

This clone was counted at least ten times. The V gene is TRBV30, the J gene TRBJ2-7; TRBD1 matches at 12 bases. V lost 4 bases and J lost 7; bases outside the gene matches: 11. Germline CDR1 is GTSNPN and CDR2 is SVGIG (reference sequence). The CDR3 covers 15 residues. CDR3 residues: CAWKFRDRGRREQYF. DNA for the CDR3: TGTGCCTGGAAATTCCGGGACAGGGGGCGACGGGAGCAGTACTTC. Full variable domain (rest looked up from reference TRBV30 and TRBJ2-7): SQTIHQWPATLVQPVGSPLSLECTVEGTSNPNLYWYRQAAGRGLQLLFYSVGIGQISSEVPQNLSASRPQDRQFILSSKKLLLSDSGFYLCAWKFRDRGRREQYFGPGTRLTVT.

There are many counts of this clone. The chain employs TRBV28 and TRBJ1-6, with D hard to call. The V and J ends lost 2 bases and 9 bases respectively, with 11 bases between them. This CDR3 contains 14 residues. CDR1 and CDR2 (germline): MDHEN, SYDVKM. CDR3 nucleotides: TGTGCCAGCAGTTTACCCCAAATCCCTTCACCCCTCCACTTT. It codes for CASSLPQIPSPLHF.

The table lists this clone with a few counts. Other DNA sequences of this sample code for an identical CDR3. The chain carries TRBV5-4 and TRBJ1-2; a weak D match, TRBD1 (5 bases). V lost 5 bases to trimming and J lost 2 bases, with 10 bases between them. Per germline, CDR1 SGHNT and CDR2 YYREEE (reference sequence). The CDR3 has 13 amino acids. Here the CDR3 reads CASSPDRNYGYTF. DNA for the CDR3: TGTGCCAGCAGTCCCGACAGAAACTATGGCTACACCTTC.

There are a few counts of this clone. The rearrangement joins TRBV9 to TRBJ1-6; tentative D call: TRBD1 (6 bases). The CDR3 is made up of 16 amino acids. Germline V gives CDR1 SGDLS, CDR2 YYNGEE. The V and J ends lost 2 bases and 5 bases respectively, with 14 bases between them. CDR3 protein: CASSVMAQGHNSPLHF. DNA of the CDR3: TGTGCCAGCAGCGTTATGGCACAGGGCCATAATTCACCCCTCCACTTT.

This sequence joins TRBV29-1 and TRBJ2-3; D is uncertain. The CDR3 has 14 amino acids. Trimming took 5 bases from V and 2 from J, leaving 14 bases between them. In germline, CDR1 is SQVTM, CDR2 ANQGSEA. CDR3 DNA: TGCAGCGTTAACAGAGCATTTCTCACAGATACGCAGTATTTT. It codes for CSVNRAFLTDTQYF.

This clone has just a few counts. The chain is built from TRBV5-4 and TRBJ2-1; 8 nucleotides match TRBD1. Germline V gives CDR1 SGHNT, CDR2 YYREEE (reference sequence). V lost 2 bases to trimming and J lost 6 bases; unmatched junction nucleotides: 10. The length of the CDR3 is 16 residues. The chain's CDR3 is CASSFGQTGAGNEQFF. The CDR3, as DNA: TGTGCCAGCAGCTTTGGCCAGACAGGGGCAGGCAATGAGCAGTTCTTC.

V is TRBV9 and J is TRBJ2-3, with no clear D. Per germline, CDR1 SGDLS and CDR2 YYNGEE. V was shortened by 0 bases and J by 4 bases, with 9 bases between the two germline ends. This CDR3 comprises 14 residues. CDR3 DNA sequence: TGTGCCAGCAGCGTAGCTTGGAGACCAGATACGCAGTATTTT. It specifies CASSVAWRPDTQYF. The full variable domain, its missing parts supplied by reference TRBV9 and TRBJ2-3, is DSGVTQTPKHLITATGQRVTLRCSPRSGDLSVYWYQQSLDQGLQFLIQYYNGEERAKGNILERFSAQQFPDLHSELNLSSLELGDSALYFCASSVAWRPDTQYFGPGTRLTVL.

This chain links TRBV7-9 with TRBJ1-3; D call uncertain. The CDR3 sequence is 15 residues long. In germline, CDR1 is SEHNR, CDR2 FQNEAQ (reference sequence). V dropped 1 base and J dropped 0 bases, with 7 bases sitting between them. CDR3 in DNA: TGTGCCAGCAGCTTAGGGACGACCTCTGGAAACACCATATATTTT. It specifies CASSLGTTSGNTIYF.

Note on this clone: The sample carries other DNA sequences with the same CDR3. This chain joins TRBV5-1 and TRBJ2-7; possible D gene TRBD2, 5 bases. Germline V gene lookup returns CDR1 SGHRS and CDR2 YFSETQ. V was shortened by 1 base and J by 0 bases, with 5 bases between the two germline ends. The CDR3 is 13 amino acids. Here the CDR3 DNA reads TGCGCCAGCAGCTTGACTAGCTCCTACGAGCAGTACTTC. Its protein product is CASSLTSSYEQYF.

This clone was seen more than once but under ten times. The V and J genes are TRBV6-4 and TRBJ2-3; D is undetermined. Germline CDR1 reads MRHNA; CDR2 reads SNTAGT. The ends were cut back, 2 bases at V and 12 bases at J, with 12 bases in the middle. The CDR3 loop spans 12 amino acids. CDR3 region: CASSDGSPSQYF. The DNA for the CDR3 is TGTGCCAGCAGTGACGGTTCCCCTTCACAGTATTTT.

The genes are TRBV15 and TRBJ1-5; D not certain. In germline, CDR1 is LNHNV, CDR2 YYDKDF (reference sequence). V was shortened by 0 bases and J by 6 bases, with 6 bases between the two germline ends. This CDR3 is 13 amino acids long. CDR3 residues: CATSRDPLQPQHF. For the CDR3, the DNA is TGTGCCACCAGCAGAGACCCCCTTCAGCCCCAGCATTTT.

This clone was detected only a few times. The V call is TRBV9, the J call TRBJ1-2, with 8 bases that match TRBD1. Germline V gives CDR1 SGDLS, CDR2 YYNGEE. Losses at the gene ends were 3 bases for V and 0 bases for J; bases not matched to a gene: 10. This CDR3 has 17 amino acids. The CDR3 protein is CASSAARQGKANYGYTF. The CDR3 DNA sequence: TGTGCCAGCAGCGCCGCGAGACAGGGGAAAGCTAACTATGGCTACACCTTC.

V is TRBV7-2 and J is TRBJ1-1; 8 nucleotides line up with TRBD1. The germline CDR1 and CDR2 sequences are SGHTA and FQGNSA. This CDR3 is built from 14 residues. The trim removed 5 bases at V and 6 bases at J, leaving 8 bases unmatched. In DNA, the CDR3 is TGTGCCAGCAGCCACGCCATGACAGGGGCTGAAGCTTTCTTT. Encoded protein: CASSHAMTGAEAFF.

This clone was found a few times. The DNA for the CDR3 is TGTGCCAGCACCCTGACAGGGGCCGGGGAGCTGTTTTTT. This codes for CASTLTGAGELFF. The V call is TRBV5-4, the J call TRBJ2-2, with 8 bases identical to TRBD1. Germline CDR1 and CDR2: SGHNT and YYREEE (reference sequence). Trimming took 6 bases from V and 6 from J; bases not matched to a gene: 4. The CDR3 is 13 amino acids.

The V and J genes are TRBV29-1 and TRBJ1-2, with D tentatively TRBD1 (5 bases). The V gene lost 8 bases and the J gene lost 2 bases, with 15 bases spanning the gap. Germline-derived CDR1 and CDR2 are SQVTM and ANQGSEA. This CDR3 comprises 13 residues. The CDR3 reads CSSRHGQNYGYTF. In DNA form, the CDR3 reads TGCAGCTCCCGACACGGACAAAACTATGGCTACACCTTC.

The rearrangement uses TRBV18 and TRBJ2-2; D is perhaps TRBD1 (6 bases). The germline gives CDR1 KGHSH, CDR2 LQKENI. This CDR3 has 15 amino acids. Between the trimmed V and J ends, which lost 2 bases and 6 bases, there was a span of 13 bases. CDR3: CASSPSQGKAGELFF. For the CDR3, the DNA is TGTGCCAGCTCACCATCACAGGGAAAGGCCGGGGAGCTGTTTTTT.

This clone was detected only a few times. J is TRBJ1-1 and V is TRBV28; TRBD1 matches 11 bases. The CDR3 loop spans 15 amino acids. Germline assignment: CDR1 MDHEN and CDR2 SYDVKM. V lost 5 bases, J lost 5 bases, and 7 bases stayed unmatched. The CDR3 nucleotides are TGTGCCAGCAGTCCGGGGACAGGGGGTCGGACTGAAGCTTTCTTT. Translating gives CASSPGTGGRTEAFF.

This clone was seen a few times. This chain's CDR3 is CASIGTRQGYNTEAFF. The CDR3 region has the DNA TGTGCCAGTATAGGGACTAGACAGGGATATAACACTGAAGCTTTCTTT. The chain combines TRBV19 with TRBJ1-1; 7 bases align to TRBD1. With 7 bases clipped from V and 2 bases from J, the junction kept 13 bases outside the gene matches. The germline gives CDR1 LNHDA, CDR2 SQIVND (reference sequence). The CDR3 covers 16 residues. Drawing the rest from reference TRBV19 and TRBJ1-1, the complete variable domain is DGGITQSPKYLFRKEGQNVTLSCEQNLNHDAMYWYRQDPGQGLRLIYYSQIVNDFQKGDIAEGYSVSREKKESFPLTVTSAQKNPTAFYLCASIGTRQGYNTEAFFGQGTRLTVV.